This paragraph covers one TCR beta chain sequence. What it binds is unknown. The data were obtained in a study of cytomegalovirus exposure and HLA in healthy donors. General study results and limits: Later analysis associated a missense DCLRE1C variant with TCR beta V- and J-gene trimming. According to the study, about 180 TCR beta chains were cytomegalovirus-associated.

The V and J ends lost 0 bases and 2 bases, in that order; junction bases with no gene match: 2. The CDR3 sequence is 16 residues long. CDR1 is LNHDA, CDR2 SQIVND, per germline (reference sequence). The PCR had 60 Vbeta and 13 Jbeta primers. In the study's own analysis: Counted up in a later analysis, unique TCR beta chains came to 60 million to 95 million, with some 9.9 million shared. TCRdb's copy holds only in-frame clones and misses some; the assay was immunoSEQ multiplex PCR. V and J calls and clone size are given by that table; D and trimming were obtained from the DNA. The sample yields 97,000 or so clones, less than 85% seen once.

The sequence came from a man between 40 and 49 years old in good health and CMV-seronegative. Sequencing input: PBMCs. The chain employs TRBV19 and TRBJ2-5; 11 bases agree with TRBD2. The CDR3 nucleotides read TGTGCCAGTAGTATAGATCTAGCGGGGGGACAAGAGACCCAGTACTTC. It codes for CASSIDLAGGQETQYF.